This T cell receptor beta chain originates from a study of OX40 agonist ivuxolimab in advanced cancers. Study details: Participants averaged 60 years of age (range about 23 to 80) and were over 75% male. Notes on the study in general: Among expanded peripheral T cells, antigen specificity went undetermined.

Sequencing used immunoSEQ multiplex PCR; TCRdb keeps in-frame clones, though not all of them. The repertoire includes around 65,000 clones, about 90% of them detected once, and just under 0.35% sits in the top ten. In germline, CDR1 is SEHNR, CDR2 FQNEAQ (reference sequence). This CDR3 has 14 residues. Trimming took off 1 base at V and 4 bases at J, with 7 bases between the two ends. Comment on this clone: The target antigen is unknown.

This clonotype originated in an adult with an advanced solid tumor such as melanoma, head and neck, liver or kidney cancer. The starting material was CD4+ or CD8+ T cells sorted from blood, obtained in a trial of the OX40 agonist ivuxolimab. The genes are TRBV7-9 and TRBJ1-4; D may be TRBD1 (5 bases). The CDR3 DNA reads TGTGCCAGCAGCTTAGGGGGGGTTAATGAAAAACTGTTTTTT. This sequence encodes CASSLGGVNEKLFF. The whole variable domain, remainder taken from reference TRBV7-9 and TRBJ1-4, is DTGVSQNPRHKITKRGQNVTFRCDPISEHNRLYWYRQTLGQGPEFLTYFQNEAQLEKSRLLSDRFSAERPKGSFSTLEIQRTEQGDSAMYLCASSLGGVNEKLFFGSGTQLSVL.